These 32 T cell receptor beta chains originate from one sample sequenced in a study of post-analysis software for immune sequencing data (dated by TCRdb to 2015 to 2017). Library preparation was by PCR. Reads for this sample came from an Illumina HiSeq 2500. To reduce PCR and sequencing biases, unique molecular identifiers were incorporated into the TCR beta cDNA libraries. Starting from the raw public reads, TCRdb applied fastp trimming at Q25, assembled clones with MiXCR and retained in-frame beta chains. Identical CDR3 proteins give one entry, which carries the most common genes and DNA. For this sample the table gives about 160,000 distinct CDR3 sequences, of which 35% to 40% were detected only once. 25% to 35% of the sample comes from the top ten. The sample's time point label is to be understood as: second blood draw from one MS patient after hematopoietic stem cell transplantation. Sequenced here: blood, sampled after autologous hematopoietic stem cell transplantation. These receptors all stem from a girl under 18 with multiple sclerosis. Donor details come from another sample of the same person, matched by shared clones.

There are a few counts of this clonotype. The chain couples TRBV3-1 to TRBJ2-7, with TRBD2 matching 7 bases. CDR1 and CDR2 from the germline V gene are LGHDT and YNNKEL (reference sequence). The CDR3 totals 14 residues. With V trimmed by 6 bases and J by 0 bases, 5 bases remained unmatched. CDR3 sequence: CASSDSGNSYEQYF. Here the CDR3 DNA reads TGTGCCAGCAGTGACAGCGGGAACTCCTACGAGCAGTACTTC.

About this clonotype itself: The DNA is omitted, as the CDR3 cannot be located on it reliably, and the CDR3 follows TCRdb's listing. CDR3 sequence reads: CASTKGWGSGANVPTF. This chain joins TRBV6-5 and TRBJ2-6. From its first to its last residue, the CDR3 has 16 amino acids. The V gene's germline CDR1 is MNHEY and CDR2 SVGAGI.

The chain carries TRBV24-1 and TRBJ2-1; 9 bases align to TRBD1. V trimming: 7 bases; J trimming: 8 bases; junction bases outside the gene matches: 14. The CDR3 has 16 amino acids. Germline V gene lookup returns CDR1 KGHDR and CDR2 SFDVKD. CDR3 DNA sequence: TGTGCCACCAGCGATCCCCTTCGGGACAGGGAGTATGAGCAGTTCTTC. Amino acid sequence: CATSDPLRDREYEQFF.

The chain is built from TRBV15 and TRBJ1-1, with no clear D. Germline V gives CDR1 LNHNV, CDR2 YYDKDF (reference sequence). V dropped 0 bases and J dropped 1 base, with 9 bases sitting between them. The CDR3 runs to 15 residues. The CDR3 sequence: CATSRDGMPNTEAFF. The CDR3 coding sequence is TGTGCCACCAGCAGAGATGGAATGCCGAACACTGAAGCTTTCTTT.

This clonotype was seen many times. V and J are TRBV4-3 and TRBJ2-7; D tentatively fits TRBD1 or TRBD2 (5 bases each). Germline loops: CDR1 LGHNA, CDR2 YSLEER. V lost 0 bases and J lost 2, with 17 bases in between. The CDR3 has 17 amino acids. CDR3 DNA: TGCGCCAGCAGCCAAGAATTGAAAGGGGACCTGACCTACGAGCAGTACTTC. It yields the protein CASSQELKGDLTYEQYF.

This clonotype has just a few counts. CDR3 DNA: TGCAGCGTTTCATTAGGGGGCTACAATGAGCAGTTCTTC. Its protein is CSVSLGGYNEQFF. V and J are TRBV29-1 and TRBJ2-1, with a tentative D call TRBD1 (6 bases). This CDR3 has 13 amino acids. V was trimmed by 5 bases and J by 3 bases, leaving 11 bases between them. Germline-derived CDR1 and CDR2 are SQVTM and ANQGSEA.

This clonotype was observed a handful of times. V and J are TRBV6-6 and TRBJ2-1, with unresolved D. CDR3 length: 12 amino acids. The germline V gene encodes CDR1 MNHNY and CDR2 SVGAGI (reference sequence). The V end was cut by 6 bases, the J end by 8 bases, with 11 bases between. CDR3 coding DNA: TGTGCCAGCAGCCCCACCAGTCATGAGCAGTTCTTC. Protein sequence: CASSPTSHEQFF.

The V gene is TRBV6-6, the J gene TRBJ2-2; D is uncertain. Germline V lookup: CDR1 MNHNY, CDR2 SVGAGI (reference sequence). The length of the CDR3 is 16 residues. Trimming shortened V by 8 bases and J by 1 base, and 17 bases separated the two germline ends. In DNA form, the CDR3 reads TGTGCCAGCGCCGTAGGGCTCGCTGGGAACACCGGGGAGCTGTTTTTT. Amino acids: CASAVGLAGNTGELFF.

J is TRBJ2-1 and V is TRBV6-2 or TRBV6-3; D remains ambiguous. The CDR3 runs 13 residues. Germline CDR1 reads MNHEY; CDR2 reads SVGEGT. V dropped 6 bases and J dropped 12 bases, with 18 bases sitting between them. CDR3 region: CASRDASTLGQFF. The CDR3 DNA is TGTGCCAGCAGGGACGCGTCCACCCTAGGGCAGTTCTTC.

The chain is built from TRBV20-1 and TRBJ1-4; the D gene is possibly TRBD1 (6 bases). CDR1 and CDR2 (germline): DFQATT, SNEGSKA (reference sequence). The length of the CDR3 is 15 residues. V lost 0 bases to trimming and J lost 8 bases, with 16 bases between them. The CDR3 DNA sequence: TGCAGTGCTAGAGATGGAGGGGGGGGAGAAGAAAAACTGTTTTTT. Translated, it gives CSARDGGGGEEKLFF.

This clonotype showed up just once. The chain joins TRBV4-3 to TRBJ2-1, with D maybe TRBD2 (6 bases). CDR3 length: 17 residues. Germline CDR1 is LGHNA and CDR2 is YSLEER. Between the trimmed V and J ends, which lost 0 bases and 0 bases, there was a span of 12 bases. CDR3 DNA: TGCGCCAGCAGCCAAGATTGGAGGGGACCCTCCTACAATGAGCAGTTCTTC. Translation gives CASSQDWRGPSYNEQFF.

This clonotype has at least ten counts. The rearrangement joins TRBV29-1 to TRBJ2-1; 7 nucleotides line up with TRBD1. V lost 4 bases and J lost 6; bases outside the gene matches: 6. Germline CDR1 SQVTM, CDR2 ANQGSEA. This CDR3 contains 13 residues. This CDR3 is CSVGSGTANEQFF. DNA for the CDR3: TGCAGCGTTGGTTCCGGGACAGCCAATGAGCAGTTCTTC.

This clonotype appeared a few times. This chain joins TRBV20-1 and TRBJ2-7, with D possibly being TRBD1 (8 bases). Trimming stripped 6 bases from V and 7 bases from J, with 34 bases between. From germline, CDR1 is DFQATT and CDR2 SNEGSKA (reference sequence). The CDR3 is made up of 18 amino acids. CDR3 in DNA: TGCAGTGCCTTAGCTAACAGGGGGGGAGCGGGATTATCGAGAGAGCAGTACTTC. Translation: CSALANRGGAGLSREQYF.

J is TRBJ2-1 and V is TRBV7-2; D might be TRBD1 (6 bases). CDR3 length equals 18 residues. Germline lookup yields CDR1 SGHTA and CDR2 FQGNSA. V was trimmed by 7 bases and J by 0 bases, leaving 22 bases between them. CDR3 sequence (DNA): TGTGCCAGCACCGCGATCCTACAGGGCCTGCTCTCCTACAATGAGCAGTTCTTC. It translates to CASTAILQGLLSYNEQFF.

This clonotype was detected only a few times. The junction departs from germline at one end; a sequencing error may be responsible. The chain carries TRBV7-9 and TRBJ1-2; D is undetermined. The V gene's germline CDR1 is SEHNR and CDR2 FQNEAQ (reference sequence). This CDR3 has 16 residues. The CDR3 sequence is CASSVADAHPNYGYTF. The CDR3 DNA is TGTGCCAGCAGCGTAGCGGACGCACACCCTAACTATGGCTACACCTTC.

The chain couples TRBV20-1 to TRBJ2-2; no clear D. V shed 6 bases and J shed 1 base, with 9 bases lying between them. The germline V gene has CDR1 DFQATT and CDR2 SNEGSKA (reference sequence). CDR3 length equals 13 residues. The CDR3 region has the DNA TGCAGTGCGTGGACCCGGAACACCGGGGAGCTGTTTTTT. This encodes CSAWTRNTGELFF.

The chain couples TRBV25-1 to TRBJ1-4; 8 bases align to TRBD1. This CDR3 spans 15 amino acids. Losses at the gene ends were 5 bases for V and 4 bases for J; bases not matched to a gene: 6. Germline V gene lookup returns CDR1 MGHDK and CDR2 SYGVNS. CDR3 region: CASSSRQGFNEKLFF. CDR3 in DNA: TGTGCCAGCAGTTCCCGACAGGGGTTTAATGAAAAACTGTTTTTT.

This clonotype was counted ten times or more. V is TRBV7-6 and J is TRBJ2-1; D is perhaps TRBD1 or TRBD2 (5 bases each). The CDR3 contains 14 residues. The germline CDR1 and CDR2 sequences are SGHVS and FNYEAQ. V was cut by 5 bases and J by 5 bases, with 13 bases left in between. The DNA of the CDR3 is TGTGCCAGCAGCCCACGGGACGGGGACAATGAGCAGTTCTTC. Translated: CASSPRDGDNEQFF.

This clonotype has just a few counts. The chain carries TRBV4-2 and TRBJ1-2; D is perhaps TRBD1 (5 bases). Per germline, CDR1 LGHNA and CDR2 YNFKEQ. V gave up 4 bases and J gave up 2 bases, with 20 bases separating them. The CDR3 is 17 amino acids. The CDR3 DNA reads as TGTGCCAGCAGCCCATTCATATACGGACGGACAAACTATGGCTACACCTTC. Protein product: CASSPFIYGRTNYGYTF.

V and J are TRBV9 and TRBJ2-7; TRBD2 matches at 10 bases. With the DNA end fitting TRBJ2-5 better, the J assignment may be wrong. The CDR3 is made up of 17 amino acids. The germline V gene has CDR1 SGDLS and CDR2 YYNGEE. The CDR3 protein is CASSDHPGTSEQETQYF. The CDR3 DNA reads TGTGCCAGCAGCGACCATCCCGGGACTAGCGAACAAGAGACCCAGTACTTC.

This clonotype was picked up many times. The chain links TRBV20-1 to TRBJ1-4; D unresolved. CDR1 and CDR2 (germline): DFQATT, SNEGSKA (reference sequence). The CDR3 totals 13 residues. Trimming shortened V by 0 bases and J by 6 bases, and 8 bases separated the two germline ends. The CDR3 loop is CSARDLTDEKLFF. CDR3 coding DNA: TGCAGTGCTAGAGATCTGACGGATGAAAAACTGTTTTTT.

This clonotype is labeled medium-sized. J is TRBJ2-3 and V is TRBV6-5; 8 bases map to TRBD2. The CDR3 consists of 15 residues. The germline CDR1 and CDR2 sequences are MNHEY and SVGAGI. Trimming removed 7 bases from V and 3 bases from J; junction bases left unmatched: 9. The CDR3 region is CASTSGLGRTDTQYF. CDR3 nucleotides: TGTGCCAGCACATCGGGACTAGGGAGGACAGATACGCAGTATTTT.

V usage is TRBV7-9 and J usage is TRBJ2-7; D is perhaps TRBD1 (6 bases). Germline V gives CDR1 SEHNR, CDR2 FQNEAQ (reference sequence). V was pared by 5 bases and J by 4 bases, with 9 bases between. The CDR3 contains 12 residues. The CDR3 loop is CASSRTAYEQYF. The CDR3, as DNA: TGTGCCAGCAGCCGGACAGCATACGAGCAGTACTTC.

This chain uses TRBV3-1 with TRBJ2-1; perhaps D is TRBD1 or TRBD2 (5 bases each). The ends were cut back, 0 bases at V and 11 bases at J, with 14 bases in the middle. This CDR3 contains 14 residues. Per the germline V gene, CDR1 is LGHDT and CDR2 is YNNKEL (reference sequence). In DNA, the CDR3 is TGTGCCAGCAGCCAAGATACAGGACTTAGGAAGCAGTTCTTC. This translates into CASSQDTGLRKQFF.

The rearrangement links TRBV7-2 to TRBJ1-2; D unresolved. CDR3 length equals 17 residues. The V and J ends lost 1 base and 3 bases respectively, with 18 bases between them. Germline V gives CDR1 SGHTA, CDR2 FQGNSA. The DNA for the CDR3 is TGTGCCAGCAGCTTAGTCTTGTCCCGGGCGGGTCACTATGGCTACACCTTC. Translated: CASSLVLSRAGHYGYTF.

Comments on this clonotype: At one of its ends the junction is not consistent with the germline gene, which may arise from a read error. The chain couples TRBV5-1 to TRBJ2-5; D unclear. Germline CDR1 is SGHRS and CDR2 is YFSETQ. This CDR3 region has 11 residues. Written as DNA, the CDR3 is TGCGCCAGCAGCTTGGGTCCCCACTGGGACTTC. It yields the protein CASSLGPHWDF.

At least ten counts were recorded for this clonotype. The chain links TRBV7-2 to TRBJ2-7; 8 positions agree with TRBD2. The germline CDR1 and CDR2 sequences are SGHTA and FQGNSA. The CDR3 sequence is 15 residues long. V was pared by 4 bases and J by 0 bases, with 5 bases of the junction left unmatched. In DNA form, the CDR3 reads TGTGCCAGCAGCTCCGGACTAGCCTACTCCTACGAGCAGTACTTC. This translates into CASSSGLAYSYEQYF. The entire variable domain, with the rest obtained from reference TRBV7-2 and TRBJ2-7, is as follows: GAGVSQSPSNKVTEKGKDVELRCDPISGHTALYWYRQSLGQGLEFLIYFQGNSAPDKSGLPSDRFSAERTGGSVSTLTIQRTQQEDSAVYLCASSSGLAYSYEQYFGPGTRLTVT.

CDR3 protein: CASSLAVGIYEQYF. DNA of the CDR3: TGCGCCAGCAGCTTGGCGGTCGGTATCTACGAGCAGTACTTC. This chain joins TRBV5-1 and TRBJ2-7; D not certain. Per germline, CDR1 SGHRS and CDR2 YFSETQ. Trimming took off 0 bases at V and 3 bases at J, with 10 bases between the two ends. This CDR3 is 14 amino acids long.

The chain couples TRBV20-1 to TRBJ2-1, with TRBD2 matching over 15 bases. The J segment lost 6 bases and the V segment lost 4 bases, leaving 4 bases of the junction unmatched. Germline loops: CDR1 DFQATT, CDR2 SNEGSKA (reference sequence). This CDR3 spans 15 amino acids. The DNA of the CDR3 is TGCAGTGCTAACCGGGGACTAGCGGGAGGCAATGAGCAGTTCTTC. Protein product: CSANRGLAGGNEQFF.

The CDR3 DNA follows: TGTGCCAGCAGCGGCCGGGGGTCGAACACTGAAGCTTTCTTT. Its protein is CASSGRGSNTEAFF. V is TRBV28 and J is TRBJ1-1; TRBD1 is a possible D gene (5 bases). Germline loops: CDR1 MDHEN, CDR2 SYDVKM. V lost 6 bases, J lost 1 base, and 12 bases lay in between. The CDR3 spans 14 residues. Using reference TRBV28 and TRBJ1-1 for the parts outside the CDR3, the full variable domain is DVKVTQSSRYLVKRTGEKVFLECVQDMDHENMFWYRQDPGLGLRLIYFSYDVKMKEKGDIPEGYSVSREKKERFSLILESASTNQTSMYLCASSGRGSNTEAFFGQGTRLTVV.

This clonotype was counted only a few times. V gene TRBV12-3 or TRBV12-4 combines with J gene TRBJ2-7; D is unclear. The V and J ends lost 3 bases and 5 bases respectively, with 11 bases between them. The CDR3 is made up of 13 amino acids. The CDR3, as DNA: TGTGCCAGCAGTTTCGTTCACGAAAACGAGCAGTACTTC. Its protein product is CASSFVHENEQYF.

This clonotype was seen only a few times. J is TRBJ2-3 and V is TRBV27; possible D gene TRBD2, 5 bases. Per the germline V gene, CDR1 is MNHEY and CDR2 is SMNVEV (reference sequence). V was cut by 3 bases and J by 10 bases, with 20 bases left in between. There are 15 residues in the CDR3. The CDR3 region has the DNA TGTGCCAGCAGTTTTTCCTCCACCCGGGCGGGTGCGCAGTATTTT. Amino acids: CASSFSSTRAGAQYF.